These 30 T cell receptor beta chains originate from one sample sequenced in a study of blood T cell repertoires in COVID-19. The data were produced by immunoSEQ multiplex PCR, yet TCRdb's version contains in-frame clones alone and is incomplete. This repertoire shows some 250,000 clones, around 85% found once; its top ten account for 9.6%. The specimen was peripheral blood. The source of these receptors is a woman over 75 with acute or convalescent COVID-19.

The V gene is TRBV9, the J gene TRBJ1-2; D perhaps matches TRBD1 (6 bases). The CDR3 runs to 15 residues. Germline values: CDR1 SGDLS, CDR2 YYNGEE. Trimming removed 3 bases from V and 3 bases from J, with 15 bases in between. The CDR3 protein is CASSANHRTDYGYTF. DNA for the CDR3: TGTGCCAGCAGCGCCAACCACCGGACAGACTATGGCTACACCTTC.

This clone was recorded only once. CDR3: CASSLARDSTQYF. CDR3 DNA sequence: TGTGCCAGCAGTTTAGCTCGGGACAGTACCCAGTACTTC. The rearrangement joins TRBV12-3 or TRBV12-4 to TRBJ2-5; 7 bases fit TRBD1. Trimming took 0 bases from V and 8 from J; bases not matched to a gene: 3. The CDR3 loop spans 13 amino acids.

The J gene is TRBJ1-5, the V gene TRBV18, with D perhaps matching TRBD1 (6 bases). The germline CDR1 and CDR2 sequences are KGHSH and LQKENI. The CDR3 length is 14 residues. Trimming removed 3 bases at V and 7 bases at J, with 13 bases between. The CDR3 here is CASSPRQEGQPQHF. Here the CDR3 DNA reads TGTGCCAGCTCACCTCGACAGGAAGGCCAGCCCCAGCATTTT.

The V gene is TRBV10-1, the J gene TRBJ2-5; TRBD1 matches 7 bases. There are 14 residues in the CDR3. CDR1 is WNHNN, CDR2 SYGVQD, per germline (reference sequence). V lost 9 bases and J lost 1; bases outside the gene matches: 8. CDR3 in DNA: TGCGCCAGTTACGACAGGGCGCCCCAAGAGACCCAGTACTTC. It yields the protein CASYDRAPQETQYF.

The CDR3 reads CASSAQVSGNTIYF. The CDR3 bases are TGTGCCAGTAGTGCTCAGGTCTCTGGAAACACCATATATTTT. This chain uses TRBV19 with TRBJ1-3; D is unclear. V lost 5 bases and J lost 0, with 8 bases in between. This CDR3 has 14 residues. CDR1 LNHDA and CDR2 SQIVND come from the germline V gene (reference sequence).

This chain joins TRBV12-3 or TRBV12-4 and TRBJ1-3; no reliable D call. The CDR3 totals 13 residues. Trimming left V 6 bases short and J 0 bases short, with 6 bases between. CDR3 loop: CASSPPSGNTIYF. DNA of the CDR3: TGTGCCAGCAGCCCTCCCTCTGGAAACACCATATATTTT.

The rearrangement links TRBV10-3 to TRBJ1-4, with TRBD1 matching over 7 bases. The ends lost 10 bases at V and 6 bases at J; junction bases unmatched: 11. The germline V gene has CDR1 ENHRY and CDR2 SYGVKD. CDR3 size: 14 residues. The CDR3 is CATATGTDYEKLFF. As DNA, the CDR3 is TGTGCCACCGCGACCGGGACAGACTATGAAAAACTGTTTTTT.

The sample holds a few counts of this clone. Other nucleotide sequences in the sample specify the same CDR3. The chain combines TRBV5-1 with TRBJ1-2, with 8 bases matching TRBD1. The ends lost 1 base at V and 2 bases at J; junction bases unmatched: 1. The CDR3 is 14 amino acids. CDR1 is SGHRS and CDR2 is YFSETQ in the germline V gene. For the CDR3, the DNA is TGCGCCAGCAGCTTGCGACAGGGGAACTATGGCTACACCTTC. This gives the protein CASSLRQGNYGYTF.

This chain joins TRBV6-5 and TRBJ1-3; a possible D gene is TRBD1 (5 bases). Germline V lookup: CDR1 MNHEY, CDR2 SVGAGI. The V end lost 0 bases, the J end lost 0 bases, and 9 bases lay between the germline ends. The CDR3 consists of 16 residues. CDR3 residues: CASSYSQGSSGNTIYF. The CDR3 coding sequence is TGTGCCAGCAGTTACTCGCAGGGTTCCTCTGGAAACACCATATATTTT.

The V gene is TRBV9, the J gene TRBJ2-7; D is possibly TRBD1 (6 bases). Trimming removed 0 bases at V and 6 bases at J, with 22 bases between. This CDR3 has 17 amino acids. CDR1 and CDR2 (germline): SGDLS, YYNGEE. CDR3 protein: CASSVGGQGPGSREQYF. Here the CDR3 DNA reads TGTGCCAGCAGCGTAGGGGGGCAGGGGCCAGGGTCCCGCGAGCAGTACTTC.

This chain joins TRBV12-1 and TRBJ2-7; TRBD2 is the table's D call and was not checked against the DNA. TRBV12-1 is shown as a pseudogene. The CDR3 spans 17 residues. CDR3 DNA sequence: TGTGCCAGCAGCCTAGACCCCGGGCGGGGGCCTAACTACGAGCAGTACTTC. The encoded protein is CASSLDPGRGPNYEQYF.

The chain links TRBV18 to TRBJ1-3, with D tentatively TRBD1 (6 bases). V dropped 6 bases and J dropped 4 bases, with 19 bases sitting between them. Germline V gene sequence: CDR1 KGHSH, CDR2 LQKENI. The CDR3 is made up of 16 amino acids. CDR3 DNA: TGTGCCAGCTCTCCCCCTCGGACAGACAGGGGAAACACCATATATTTT. Encoded protein: CASSPPRTDRGNTIYF.

The table lists this clone with a few counts. V gene TRBV24-1 combines with J gene TRBJ2-2, with TRBD2 identical over 10 bases. This CDR3 has 18 residues. Per the germline V gene, CDR1 is KGHDR and CDR2 is SFDVKD. Trimming took 0 bases from V and 4 from J; bases not matched to a gene: 7. CDR3 sequence reads: CATSDLKVAGGPTGELFF. CDR3 coding DNA: TGTGCCACCAGTGATTTGAAGGTAGCGGGGGGCCCCACCGGGGAGCTGTTTTTT.

V is TRBV19 and J is TRBJ2-5, with D possibly being TRBD1 (5 bases). In germline, CDR1 is LNHDA, CDR2 SQIVND (reference sequence). The CDR3 is made up of 13 amino acids. Trimming left V 7 bases short and J 5 bases short, with 14 bases between. In DNA form, the CDR3 reads TGTGCCAGTAACCCAGGGTCGGCCGAGACCCAGTACTTC. Its protein product is CASNPGSAETQYF.

This chain joins TRBV18 and TRBJ2-3; D not resolved. This CDR3 has 13 amino acids. Germline lookup yields CDR1 KGHSH and CDR2 LQKENI. Deletions cut 3 bases from V and 4 bases from J, with 8 bases between. CDR3 nucleotide sequence: TGTGCCAGCTCACCCTCTTTAGCAGATACGCAGTATTTT. It specifies CASSPSLADTQYF.

The chain recombines TRBV28 with TRBJ2-3; 7 bases agree with TRBD1. V shed 8 bases and J 4 bases; nucleotides not matched to a gene: 12. This CDR3 comprises 15 residues. Germline V lookup: CDR1 MDHEN, CDR2 SYDVKM. The chain's CDR3 is CASGDRVKAPDTQYF. CDR3 nucleotides: TGTGCCAGCGGAGACAGGGTCAAGGCACCAGATACGCAGTATTTT.

The chain carries TRBV2 and TRBJ1-4, with 12 bases lining up with TRBD1. The CDR3 sequence is 14 residues long. Germline loops: CDR1 SNHLY, CDR2 FYNNEI. The V gene end was trimmed by 6 bases and the J gene end by 8 bases; junction bases not matched to a gene: 4. The CDR3 sequence: CASRTGTGGEKLFF. Written as DNA, the CDR3 is TGTGCCAGCAGAACCGGGACAGGGGGCGAAAAACTGTTTTTT.

About this clone itself: At the DNA level, this CDR3 is encoded by other sequences in the same sample as well. The rearrangement links TRBV5-1 to TRBJ1-3; D not certain. Germline V gene data show CDR1 as SGHRS and CDR2 as YFSETQ. The V gene lost 0 bases and the J gene lost 4 bases, with 5 bases spanning the gap. The CDR3 extends over 13 amino acids. The CDR3 DNA reads as TGCGCCAGCAGCTTGGACAGAGGAAACACCATATATTTT. This gives the protein CASSLDRGNTIYF.

The chain carries TRBV7-8 and TRBJ1-6; a possible D gene is TRBD1 (6 bases). The ends were cut back, 5 bases at V and 3 bases at J, with 11 bases in the middle. The CDR3 is made up of 15 amino acids. Per germline, CDR1 SGHVS and CDR2 FQNEAQ. The CDR3 DNA reads TGTGCCAGCAGCCAAGGACAGATCTATAATTCACCCCTCCACTTT. This encodes CASSQGQIYNSPLHF.

V usage is TRBV5-1 and J usage is TRBJ2-1; TRBD2 agrees at 9 bases. The length of the CDR3 is 15 residues. V trimming: 4 bases; J trimming: 3 bases; junction bases outside the gene matches: 5. Germline CDR1 SGHRS, CDR2 YFSETQ. DNA of the CDR3: TGCGCCAGCAGCCCGGCGGGGGGGCTCTACAATGAGCAGTTCTTC. Translated: CASSPAGGLYNEQFF.

The chain uses TRBV6-2 or TRBV6-3 and TRBJ1-4, with 7 positions matching TRBD1. The trim removed 2 bases at V and 1 base at J, leaving 7 bases unmatched. Germline loops: CDR1 MNHEY, CDR2 SVGEGT. The CDR3 contains 17 residues. This chain's CDR3 is CASSYPQGTGTNEKLFF. The CDR3 nucleotides are TGTGCCAGCAGTTACCCACAGGGGACCGGAACTAATGAAAAACTGTTTTTT.

This chain links TRBV7-2 with TRBJ1-5; D is uncertain. Trimming stripped 0 bases from V and 7 bases from J, with 13 bases between. This CDR3 is built from 15 residues. Germline lookup yields CDR1 SGHTA and CDR2 FQGNSA. The CDR3 reads CASSLAPAGLQPQHF. The CDR3 coding sequence is TGTGCCAGCAGCTTAGCACCTGCTGGACTGCAGCCCCAGCATTTT.

The CDR3 region is CASSLVSGGPSSTDTQYF. For the CDR3, the DNA is TGTGCCAGCAGCTTAGTTAGCGGGGGACCATCGAGCACAGATACGCAGTATTTT. This chain uses TRBV13 with TRBJ2-3; 9 nucleotides agree with TRBD2. This CDR3 has 18 amino acids. The junction had 8 bases not matched to a gene; V was cut back by 1 base and J by 0 bases. CDR1 and CDR2 (germline): PRHDT, FYEKMQ (reference sequence).

CDR3 DNA: TGTGCCAGCTCACCGGAGCACCAAGAGACCCAGTACTTC. This gives the protein CASSPEHQETQYF. J is TRBJ2-5 and V is TRBV18; D gene ambiguous. Germline CDR1 is KGHSH and CDR2 is LQKENI. Trimming cost V 3 bases and J 0 bases, with 5 bases left between them. The CDR3 is 13 residues long.

The J gene is TRBJ2-7, the V gene TRBV20-1; 8 bases are shared with TRBD2. J was trimmed by 2 bases and V by 5 bases; bases with no gene match: 8. There are 14 residues in the CDR3. Germline V lookup: CDR1 DFQATT, CDR2 SNEGSKA (reference sequence). This chain's CDR3 is CSARGASGPYEQYF. The CDR3 DNA reads TGCAGTGCTCGTGGGGCTAGCGGGCCCTACGAGCAGTACTTC.

As regards this clone: Given the absence of the conserved phenylalanine or tryptophan at the CDR3 end, a read error is likely. The DNA is left out, because the CDR3 cannot be placed on it with certainty; the CDR3 is given as TCRdb lists it. This chain uses TRBV5-1 with TRBJ2-3; the table calls TRBD2, which could not be checked here. The germline CDR1 and CDR2 sequences are SGHRS and YFSETQ. The CDR3 sequence runs 10 residues, both termini included. CDR3 loop: CASSLIRSPP.

The chain carries TRBV7-9 and TRBJ1-6; 8 bases align to TRBD1. The CDR3 covers 15 residues. Germline V CDR1 and CDR2: SEHNR, FQNEAQ (reference sequence). Trimming took 2 bases from V and 5 from J; bases not matched to a gene: 2. The CDR3 region has the DNA TGTGCCAGCAGCTTATGGGACAGGAATAATTCACCCCTCCACTTT. It is translated as CASSLWDRNNSPLHF. Drawing the rest from reference TRBV7-9 and TRBJ1-6, the complete variable domain is DTGVSQNPRHKITKRGQNVTFRCDPISEHNRLYWYRQTLGQGPEFLTYFQNEAQLEKSRLLSDRFSAERPKGSFSTLEIQRTEQGDSAMYLCASSLWDRNNSPLHFGNGTRLTVT.

A word on this clone: Other DNA sequences in this specimen translate into the identical CDR3. The J gene is TRBJ1-6, the V gene TRBV27; possible D gene TRBD1, 6 bases. V was pared by 2 bases and J by 9 bases, with 8 bases between. The CDR3 length is 13 residues. CDR1 and CDR2 (germline): MNHEY, SMNVEV (reference sequence). The CDR3 loop is CASSLRDTSPLHF. Here the CDR3 DNA reads TGTGCCAGCAGTTTAAGGGACACTTCACCCCTCCACTTT.

Remarks on this clone: One end of the junction is discordant with germline, which a read error may explain. CDR3 protein: CASSQDPGLAGGLNF. CDR3 sequence (DNA): TGTGCCAGCAGCCAAGACCCCGGACTAGCGGGGGGGCTTAACTTC. The rearrangement uses TRBV3-1 (or the pseudogene TRBV3-2) and TRBJ2-7, with 15 bases that match TRBD2. The V gene's germline CDR1 is LGHDT and CDR2 YNNKEL (reference sequence). The CDR3 totals 15 residues.

This chain joins TRBV7-2 and TRBJ2-1, with 7 bases that match TRBD1. The V gene end was trimmed by 1 base and the J gene end by 2 bases; junction bases not matched to a gene: 8. Germline CDR1 reads SGHTA; CDR2 reads FQGNSA. The CDR3 has 17 residues. The CDR3 spells CASSLGGRGYAYNEQFF. CDR3 DNA sequence: TGTGCCAGCAGCTTAGGGGGCAGGGGGTACGCCTACAATGAGCAGTTCTTC.